One T cell receptor beta chain is described in this entry. Its recognized antigen is unknown. Base quality data are lacking; no much larger clone is found one base away. V is cut by 3 bases and J by 3 bases, and the space between the germline ends is 15 bases. CDR3 length: 17 amino acids, cysteine to phenylalanine. This entry keeps only the CDR3 DNA: 51 bases, framed from base 1. The germline V gene (reference sequence) supplies CDR1 LNHDA and CDR2 SQIVND. This entry belongs to a study of shared clonotypes between healthy human individuals (dated by TCRdb to the early 2020s). Looking at the study overall: Two women and a few men aged 18 to 49 years were included in the cohort. Each donor's leukapheresis produced roughly between roughly 0.85 and 9.5 billion PBMCs. To estimate repertoire size and how much clonotype sharing occurs between individuals, the study deeply sequenced the blood TCR repertoires of about 5 healthy adults. For each donor, CD4 naive and CD4 memory were each run on three plates, CD8 naive on two plates, and CD8 memory on one plate. To increase sequencing depth and limit assay-specific biases, TCR repertoire library preparation and sequencing were carried out by different laboratories using diverse techniques.

The donors were healthy, HIV-negative adults who had no recently reported acute infections or vaccinations. Every donor was a Caucasian adult living in Nashville, Tennessee, USA. Magnetic negative selection was used to enrich CD4+ T cells, after which naive cells were positively selected on CD45RA and the negative fraction became the memory subset. Blood was obtained by leukapheresis, after which PBMCs were separated by Ficoll-Histopaque density gradient centrifugation and cryopreserved in liquid nitrogen vapor phase. Analytical flow cytometry was used to check the purity and quantity of every magnetically sorted T cell population. Genomic DNA was isolated from every sorted fraction and measured by UV absorbance on a Nanodrop 2000c. Using the deep immunoSEQ assay, multiplex PCR amplified TCR CDR3 regions from genomic DNA. Extracted genomic DNA from each cell subset was distributed evenly across all wells of several immunoSEQ 96-well plates, and each plate was treated as a replicate. For sorted subsets, about 0.2 ug genomic DNA, equal to about 30,000 T cell genomes, was loaded into each replicate PCR. Purified libraries were measured with a Qubit 3.0 fluorometer, size-checked on a Bioanalyzer 2100, and measured again with the KAPA Library Quantification kit. Each immunoSEQ 96-well plate was sequenced on its own single-read 150-cycle Illumina NextSeq 550 flow cell. In the paper's pipeline: Because the immunoSEQ output included only junctional sequences and no quality scores, the filtering could not be the same as the filtering used for full-length reads. To assign V/J genes and CDR3, sequences were annotated using PyIR, a Python wrapper for IgBLAST v1.9, with IMGT germline references. Reads with weak V/J assignments (E-value above 1e-6), missing CDR3, stop codons, out-of-frame junctions, or ambiguous translated residues were removed. A V3J clonotype was defined by an identical inferred V gene, J gene, and CDR3 amino acid sequence. The percentage overlap between two repertoires was calculated by dividing the number of shared unique clonotypes by the size of the smaller repertoire. RTK rarefaction, the Chao1 estimator, and Recon v2.1 estimates of unobserved clonotypes were used to assess repertoire richness. Generation probabilities were computed with OLGA for all TCRbeta clonotypes obtained by the gDNA method from four donors. What TCRdb holds here is the immuneACCESS table cut down to in-frame rearrangements. Part of the clones is not present; checked against another copy, under half of the missing clones reflect an unresolved V gene, and the others are unexplained. For V, J and clone size, that table is used; D and trimming come from the DNA. This sample holds 2 million to 2.5 million clones; nearly 97% were observed only once. The ten largest clones take up 0.1% to 0.15% of the sample.

The study at large found these results: Sampling was limited to blood, and TCR repertoires in tissue likely differ from TCR repertoires in blood. Incomplete sequencing was indicated by rarefaction of sorted-subset datasets, despite the large sequencing depth. Naive subsets generally had larger estimated clonotype richness than memory subsets did. Compared with non-shared clonotypes, the clonotypes found in all four sorted-subset donors had higher generation probabilities. Based on pairwise subsampling, the degree of clonotype sharing among donors was expected to be affected by sequencing depth. Across a handful of donors, around 5.4% of naive CD4, approximately 3.5% of naive CD8, under 2.5% of memory CD4, and under 0.45% of memory CD8 clonotypes were shared. The genetic and exposure-history diversity represented was limited by the small number of donors.

The sequence is built from TRBV19 and TRBJ1-6, with the D gene uncertain. The sequencing sample was made of naive CD4+ T cells sorted from blood. The sample's cell subset or site label, in plain terms: CD45RA+ positively selected. This receptor was taken from a man in his late teens or twenties in good health. The DNA reads TGTGCCAGTAGTATCCCATCAGAACAGCTCTATAATTCACCCCTCCACTTT. Translated, it reads CASSIPSEQLYNSPLHF.